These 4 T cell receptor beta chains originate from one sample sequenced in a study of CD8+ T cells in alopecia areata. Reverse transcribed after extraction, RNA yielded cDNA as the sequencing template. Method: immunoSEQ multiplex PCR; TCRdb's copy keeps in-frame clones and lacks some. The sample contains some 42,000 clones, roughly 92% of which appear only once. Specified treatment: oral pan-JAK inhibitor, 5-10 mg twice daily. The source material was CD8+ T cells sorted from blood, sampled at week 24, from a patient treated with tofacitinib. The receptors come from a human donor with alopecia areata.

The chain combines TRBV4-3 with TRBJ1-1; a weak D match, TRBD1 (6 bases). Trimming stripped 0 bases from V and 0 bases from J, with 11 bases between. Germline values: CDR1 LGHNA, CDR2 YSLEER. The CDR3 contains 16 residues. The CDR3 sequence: CASSQEVGHLNTEAFF. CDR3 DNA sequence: TGCGCCAGCAGCCAAGAGGTGGGACATCTGAACACTGAAGCTTTCTTT.

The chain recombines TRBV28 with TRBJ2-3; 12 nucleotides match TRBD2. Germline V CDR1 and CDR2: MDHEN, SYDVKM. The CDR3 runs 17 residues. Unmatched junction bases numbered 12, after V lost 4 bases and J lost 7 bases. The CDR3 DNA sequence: TGTGCCAGCAGTTCCGGACTAGCGGGGACAACAGGGTATACGCAGTATTTT. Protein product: CASSSGLAGTTGYTQYF.

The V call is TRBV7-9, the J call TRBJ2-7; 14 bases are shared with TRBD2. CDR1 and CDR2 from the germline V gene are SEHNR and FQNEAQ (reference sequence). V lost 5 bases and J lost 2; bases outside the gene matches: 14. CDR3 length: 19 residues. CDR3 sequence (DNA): TGTGCCAGCAGCACCTCGGTGACTAGCGGGGGGGTTTTTGCCTACGAGCAGTACTTC. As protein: CASSTSVTSGGVFAYEQYF.

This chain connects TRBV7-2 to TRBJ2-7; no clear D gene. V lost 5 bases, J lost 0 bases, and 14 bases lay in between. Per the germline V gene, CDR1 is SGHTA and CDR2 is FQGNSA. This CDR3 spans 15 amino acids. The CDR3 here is CASSLSPGSSYEQYF. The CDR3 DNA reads TGTGCCAGCAGCCTTAGTCCCGGCAGCTCCTACGAGCAGTACTTC.